This T cell receptor beta chain came from a study of shared clonotypes between healthy human individuals. Every donor, a Caucasian adult, lived in Nashville, Tennessee. V was pared by 6 bases and J by 1 base, with 13 bases between. Germline V gene data show CDR1 as MNHNS and CDR2 as SASEGT. The CDR3 is made up of 15 amino acids. This table comes from immunoSEQ multiplex PCR, and its TCRdb copy is limited to in-frame clones, with some not included. This table has millions of clones, roughly 94% appearing once. The TCR was taken from a man younger than 30 in good health. This chain uses TRBV6-1 with TRBJ2-1; tentative D call: TRBD1 (6 bases). The sample consisted of naive CD4+ T cells sorted from blood. Subset: CD45RA+ positively selected. CDR3 sequence reads: CASSATGPSYNEQFF. The DNA for the CDR3 is TGTGCCAGCAGCGCCACAGGGCCTTCCTACAATGAGCAGTTCTTC.